A selection of T cell receptor beta chains follows, all from one sample in a study of T cell therapy after organ transplantation. The table came from immunoSEQ multiplex PCR; TCRdb's copy has only in-frame clones and leaves some out. The sample has approximately 20,000 clones, 65% to 85% seen once. These TCRs' antigens remain unknown. This sample comprised CD8+ T cells from blood, obtained after autologous CMV-specific T cell therapy. The receptors originated from a human patient who had received a solid organ transplant and had CMV disease. The graft donor may have given rise to some T cells. CDR3s include the opening cysteine and the closing phenylalanine or tryptophan. The D gene is left open where the match is weak. Where a row states a size, it is once, few, many or the class of an expanded clone; other rows omit it.

clone size	D gene	J gene	V gene	CDR3 DNA	CDR3 protein
NA	NA	TRBJ1-1	TRBV27	TGTGCCAGCAGTCCCGTCGGGGAGGGGAACACTGAAGCTTTCTTT	CASSPVGEGNTEAFF
NA	NA	TRBJ2-2	TRBV7-6	TGTGCCAGCAGCTCCACCGGGGCCGCCGGCGGGGAGCTGTTTTTT	CASSSTGAAGGELFF
NA	NA	TRBJ2-7	TRBV27	TGTGCCAGCAGTTCCTACTACGAGCAGTACTTC	CASSSYYEQYF
NA	TRBD2	TRBJ2-5	TRBV5-6	TGTGCCAGCAGCTTATGGGACTACCACCAAGAGACCCAGTACTTC	CASSLWDYHQETQYF
NA	NA	TRBJ1-1	TRBV7-9	TGTGCCAGCAGCCCAGTTCGGGGGAACACTGAAGCTTTCTTT	CASSPVRGNTEAFF
NA	NA	TRBJ1-5	TRBV2	TGTGCCAGCAGAGATACCGGGACAAGAAATCAGCCCCAGCATTTT	CASRDTGTRNQPQHF
NA	NA	TRBJ2-7	TRBV25-1	TGTGCCAGCAGTGACGCGGACCGCTCCTACGAGCAGTACTTC	CASSDADRSYEQYF
NA	TRBD1	TRBJ2-7	TRBV2	TGTGCCAGGAAGACAGGGCACTACGAGCAGTACTTC	CARKTGHYEQYF
NA	TRBD2	TRBJ2-1	TRBV15	TGTGCCACCAGCAGAGGGCACGGCGGGGGCAATGAGCAGTTCTTC	CATSRGHGGGNEQFF
NA	TRBD1	TRBJ1-2	TRBV11-2	TGTGCCAGCAGCTTGGACAGGGCACCTAACTATGGCTACACCTTC	CASSLDRAPNYGYTF
NA	NA	TRBJ2-2	TRBV6-1	TGTGCCAGCAGTGAGGTACAGGTGATCACCGGGGAGCTGTTTTTT	CASSEVQVITGELFF
few	TRBD1	TRBJ1-1	TRBV4-1	TGCGCCAGCAGGCGTACAGGGGGGGTCGAAGCTTTCTTT	CASRRTGGVEAFF
NA	TRBD2	TRBJ2-7	TRBV12-5	TGTGCTAGTGGTCAGCCGACTAGCGGATCCTACGAGCAGTACTTC	CASGQPTSGSYEQYF
NA	TRBD1	TRBJ2-3	TRBV6-1	TGTGCCAGCAGATTCGGACAGGGTAGCACAGATACGCAGTATTTT	CASRFGQGSTDTQYF
NA	NA	TRBJ2-3	TRBV27	TGTGCCAGCAGTTTACCAGGGCGGCGGGATACGCAGTATTTT	CASSLPGRRDTQYF
NA	TRBD2	TRBJ2-1	TRBV6-5	TGTGCCAGCAGTTACATCCCGGGACTAGCGAACAATGAGCAGTTCTTC	CASSYIPGLANNEQFF